The present entry profiles one TCR beta chain with its context. The data stem from a study of control samples from healthy donors and cancer patients. V was clipped by 1 base and J by 8 bases, with 12 bases between them. The CDR3 is 14 amino acids. CDR1 and CDR2 from the germline V gene are SGHTA and FQGNSA. Clones were sequenced by immunoSEQ multiplex PCR, and TCRdb holds only the in-frame ones, with some missing. The sample gives about 160,000 clones, more than 85% of which show up once; 5.5% to 7.5% is in the top ten. Sequencing was done on a sample of blood. The chain has TRBV7-2 and TRBJ2-1; possible D gene TRBD1, 6 bases. The receptor was isolated from a man in his late teens or twenties in good health. This chain's CDR3 is CASSLGIYRDEQFF. For the CDR3, the DNA is TGTGCCAGCAGCTTAGGGATCTACAGGGATGAGCAGTTCTTC.